These T cell receptor beta chains were read from a single sample in a study of cytomegalovirus exposure and HLA in healthy donors. The table came from immunoSEQ multiplex PCR; TCRdb's copy has only in-frame clones and leaves some out. The data contain some 140,000 clones, approximately 79% of them seen just once; the ten biggest clones take up 4.2%. Material for sequencing was PBMCs. Receptors were obtained from a man aged 45-65 years in good health and CMV-seropositive. The CDR3 runs from the conserved cysteine through the conserved F or W. Fields, in order: D gene, clone size, J gene, V gene, CDR3 protein, CDR3 DNA. D genes are given only for firm matches. The listing skips clone size in some rows; elsewhere it reads once, few, many or a size class.

- - TRBJ2-7 TRBV7-2 CASSLEYGTYEQYF TGTGCCAGCAGCTTAGAGTACGGGACCTACGAGCAGTACTTC
- few TRBJ2-5 TRBV7-9 CASSLGGGRETQYF TGTGCCAGCAGCTTAGGGGGGGGCAGAGAGACCCAGTACTTC
- - TRBJ2-7 TRBV19 CASSIRGSGPYEQYF TGTGCCAGTAGTATACGAGGGAGCGGTCCCTACGAGCAGTACTTC
- - TRBJ2-7 TRBV7-2 CASSLAGAGTGAYEQYF TGTGCCAGCAGCTTAGCGGGGGCCGGGACCGGCGCCTACGAGCAGTACTTC
- - TRBJ2-7 TRBV7-2 CASSLARSEGRYEQYF TGTGCCAGCAGCTTAGCGCGGAGCGAGGGTCGCTACGAGCAGTACTTC
- - TRBJ2-7 TRBV18 CASSPPDTVEQYF TGTGCCAGCTCACCCCCGGACACCGTCGAGCAGTACTTC
- - TRBJ1-5 TRBV16 CASSPSNSQPQHF TGTGCCAGCAGCCCCTCAAACAGTCAGCCCCAGCATTTT
TRBD2 - TRBJ2-1 TRBV10-3 CAISESEREVSYNEQFF TGTGCCATCAGTGAGTCGGAGCGGGAGGTCTCCTACAATGAGCAGTTCTTC
TRBD1 - TRBJ1-2 TRBV11-2 CASSLRLQGDESYTF TGTGCCAGCAGCTTACGCCTACAGGGGGATGAGAGCTACACCTTC
TRBD2 - TRBJ2-1 TRBV5-1 CASSLEPSGGAYNEQFF TGCGCCAGCAGCTTGGAACCTAGCGGGGGGGCCTACAATGAGCAGTTCTTC
- - TRBJ2-1 TRBV6-1 CASIKGGSYNEQFF TGTGCCAGCATCAAAGGAGGCTCCTACAATGAGCAGTTCTTC
TRBD1 few TRBJ2-5 TRBV28 CASSFRDRGETQYF TGTGCCAGCAGTTTCCGGGACAGGGGAGAGACCCAGTACTTC
- - TRBJ2-3 TRBV10-1 CASSASLVNTQYF TGCGCCAGCAGTGCTTCACTGGTTAATACGCAGTATTTT
- few TRBJ2-3 TRBV14 CASSQNARDTQYF TGTGCCAGCAGCCAAAATGCGAGGGATACGCAGTATTTT
- - TRBJ1-4 TRBV2 CASSEIATNEKLFF TGTGCCAGCAGTGAAATAGCAACTAATGAAAAACTGTTTTTT
- - TRBJ2-3 TRBV6-6 CASSSVSTDTQYF TGTGCCAGCAGCTCTGTTTCCACAGATACGCAGTATTTT
- - TRBJ1-6 TRBV29-1 CSVVQGEGSPLHF TGCAGCGTTGTACAGGGTGAGGGCTCACCCCTCCACTTT
- - TRBJ1-1 TRBV4-3 CASSRGLLNTEAFF TGCGCCAGCAGCCGGGGCCTGCTGAACACTGAAGCTTTCTTT
- few TRBJ2-5 TRBV9 CASSEQGIPAQETQYF TGTGCCAGCAGCGAACAGGGAATCCCCGCACAAGAGACCCAGTACTTC
- - TRBJ2-5 TRBV18 CASSPNRETQYF TGTGCCAGCTCACCAAATCGGGAGACCCAGTACTTC
- - TRBJ2-1 TRBV9 CASSVGSLSNEQFF TGTGCCAGCAGCGTAGGGTCCCTATCTAATGAGCAGTTCTTC
- - TRBJ2-1 TRBV29-1 CSVEWTGLVQFF TGCAGCGTTGAATGGACGGGATTAGTGCAGTTCTTC